This T cell receptor beta chain was documented in a study of blood T cell repertoires in COVID-19. For the study at large: PBMCs, B-cell-depleted T cells, or T cells were the source of the cDNA or gDNA that made up the material.

Assay: immunoSEQ multiplex PCR; the TCRdb copy retains only in-frame clones and omits some. The sample holds some 130,000 clones; approximately 80% are singletons and the top ten take approximately 6%. This clone turned up a few times. This study enrolled people aged about 18 to 95 from 20 to 25 US geographic areas. The sequence was collected from a woman aged 45-60 years who had recovered from COVID-19. Material: PBMCs or T cells enriched from blood (not recorded which).

For the CDR3, the DNA is TGTGCCAGCACCCCAAGTGAGGAACTTGAGCAGTTCTTC. The encoded protein is CASTPSEELEQFF. The gene calls are TRBV9 and TRBJ2-1, with D uncertain. Trimming took 6 bases from V and 9 from J, leaving 16 bases between them. In germline, CDR1 is SGDLS, CDR2 YYNGEE. This CDR3 is 13 amino acids long.